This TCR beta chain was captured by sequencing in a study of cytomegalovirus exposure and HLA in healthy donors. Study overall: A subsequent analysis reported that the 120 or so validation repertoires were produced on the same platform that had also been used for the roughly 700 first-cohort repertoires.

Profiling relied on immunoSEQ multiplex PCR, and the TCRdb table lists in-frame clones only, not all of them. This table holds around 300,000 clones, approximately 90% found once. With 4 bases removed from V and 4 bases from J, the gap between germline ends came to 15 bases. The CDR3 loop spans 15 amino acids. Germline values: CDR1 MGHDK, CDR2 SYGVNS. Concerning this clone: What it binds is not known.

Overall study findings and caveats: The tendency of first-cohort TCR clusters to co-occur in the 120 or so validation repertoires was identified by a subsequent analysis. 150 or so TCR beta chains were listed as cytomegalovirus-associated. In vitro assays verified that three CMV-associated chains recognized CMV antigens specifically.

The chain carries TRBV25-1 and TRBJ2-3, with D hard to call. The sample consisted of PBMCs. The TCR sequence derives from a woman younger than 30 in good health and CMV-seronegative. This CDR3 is CASSGNYPMADTQYF. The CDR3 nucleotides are TGTGCCAGCAGTGGGAACTATCCGATGGCAGATACGCAGTATTTT.